The source of this TCR beta chain is a study of CD8+CD57+ T cells in acquired aplastic anemia. The template for TCR beta VDJ and CDR3 sequence profiling was genomic DNA. TCRdb used MiXCR to reprocess the reads, holding one entry per CDR3 protein. The sample lists roughly 200,000 distinct CDR3 sequences, roughly 63% occurring once. In patients chosen for sequencing, flow cytometry had shown CD8+CD57+ cell expansion. CDR3 length equals 15 residues. Trimming shortened V by 3 bases and J by 14 bases, and 20 bases separated the two germline ends. CDR1 is LGHNA and CDR2 is YNFKEQ in the germline V gene. Sequencing input: sorted CD4+, CD8+, or CD8+CD57+ T cells (not recorded which) from PBMCs. The receptor was derived from a human donor with aplastic anemia. The chain joins TRBV4-2 to TRBJ1-6; possibly TRBD1 for D (5 bases). The CDR3 DNA follows: TGTGCCAGCAGCCACTTTGCCGGGGCGGCGGGGTCCCTCCACTTT. This sequence encodes CASSHFAGAAGSLHF.